One and the same sample provided the 30 T cell receptor beta chains below, sequenced in a study of blood T cells in healthy people across ages. PCR was performed a second time for 7 to 11 cycles using a sample-barcoded 5' primer and a J-beta primer mix. TCRdb ran MiXCR on the 5' RACE reads and lists one entry per CDR3 protein. Of hundreds of thousands of distinct CDR3 sequences listed, 35% to 60% were seen once; the top ten hold roughly 18%. The specimen was blood. The receptor source for this set is an elderly man in good health.

This clonotype was picked up a small number of times. The gene calls are TRBV13 and TRBJ1-2; possibly TRBD1 for D (5 bases). This CDR3 is built from 14 residues. Germline CDR1 reads PRHDT; CDR2 reads FYEKMQ (reference sequence). Trimming took 0 bases from V and 2 from J, leaving 7 bases between them. The CDR3 spells CASSLGRGNYGYTF. The CDR3 DNA reads TGTGCCAGCAGCTTAGGCCGGGGCAACTATGGCTACACCTTC.

With regard to this clonotype: One junction end disagrees with the germline gene, perhaps due to a read error. V is TRBV7-9 and J is TRBJ2-1; D is unresolved. Per germline, CDR1 SEHNR and CDR2 FQNEAQ (reference sequence). The length of the CDR3 is 13 residues. As DNA, the CDR3 is TGTGCCTGCAGCCACTTACTGTCCAATGAGCAGTTCTTC. Residues: CACSHLLSNEQFF.

This chain uses TRBV6-1 with TRBJ2-5, with D unclear. The end of the DNA aligns better with TRBJ2-7, so the J call may be wrong. The CDR3 totals 13 residues. Per germline, CDR1 MNHNS and CDR2 SASEGT. The CDR3 is CASSPPSPYEQYF. CDR3 bases: TGTGCCAGCAGTCCCCCCTCTCCCTACGAGCAGTACTTC.

The chain couples TRBV7-2 to TRBJ2-1, with D tentatively TRBD1 (6 bases). The DNA matches TRBJ2-7 better at its end, which makes the J call doubtful. The CDR3 is 14 amino acids. The germline gives CDR1 SGHTA, CDR2 FQGNSA. CDR3 sequence: CASSLRDNFNEQYF. The CDR3 region has the DNA TGTGCCAGCAGCCTACGGGACAACTTCAATGAGCAGTACTTC.

The J gene is TRBJ2-2, the V gene TRBV25-1; D remains unclear. V lost 10 bases and J lost 6, with 6 bases in between. CDR1 is MGHDK and CDR2 is SYGVNS in the germline V gene. The CDR3 has 10 amino acids. Here the CDR3 reads CATNPGELFF. The CDR3, as DNA: TGTGCCACCAACCCCGGGGAGCTGTTTTTT.

The V call is TRBV3-1, the J call TRBJ2-3; the D gene is possibly TRBD2 (7 bases). The CDR3 sequence is 15 residues long. Germline values: CDR1 LGHDT, CDR2 YNNKEL (reference sequence). V was cut by 3 bases and J by 6 bases, with 16 bases left in between. The CDR3 loop reads CASSQDPRGGDTQYF. Written as DNA, the CDR3 is TGTGCCAGCAGCCAGGATCCTAGGGGGGGCGATACGCAGTATTTT.

The J gene is TRBJ2-7, the V gene TRBV5-1, with D unresolved. There are 18 residues in the CDR3. V was clipped by 2 bases and J by 3 bases, with 24 bases between them. Per the germline V gene, CDR1 is SGHRS and CDR2 is YFSETQ. CDR3 sequence: CASSFRRSLVGAHYEQYF. The DNA of the CDR3 is TGCGCCAGCAGCTTCCGTAGAAGCCTAGTTGGAGCTCACTACGAGCAGTACTTC. Filled out from reference TRBV5-1 and TRBJ2-7, the complete variable domain reads KAGVTQTPRYLIKTRGQQVTLSCSPISGHRSVSWYQQTPGQGLQFLFEYFSETQRNKGNFPGRFSGRQFSNSRSEMNVSTLELGDSALYLCASSFRRSLVGAHYEQYFGPGTRLTVT.

The CDR3 DNA sequence: TGTGCCAGCAACCGCGGATACAATGAGCAGTACTTC. Translation gives CASNRGYNEQYF. The chain links TRBV6-6 to TRBJ2-7; no firm D call. The CDR3 is made up of 12 amino acids. V lost 7 bases to trimming and J lost 7 bases, with 14 bases between them. The germline V gene has CDR1 MNHNY and CDR2 SVGAGI (reference sequence).

In the case of this clonotype: At one end, the junction sequence differs from germline, possibly due to a read error. V and J are TRBV12-3 or TRBV12-4 and TRBJ2-5; 10 bases fit TRBD1. The CDR3 totals 14 residues. The CDR3 spells CASSLLTGGKTQYF. CDR3 nucleotide sequence: TGTGCAAGCAGTTTATTGACAGGGGGCAAGACCCAGTACTTC.

This chain joins TRBV20-1 and TRBJ2-5; TRBD2 is a possible D gene (6 bases). The CDR3 covers 13 residues. Between the trimmed V and J ends, which lost 3 bases and 2 bases, there was a span of 10 bases. CDR1 and CDR2 (germline): DFQATT, SNEGSKA (reference sequence). The CDR3 region has the DNA TGCAGTGCTAGGAGGGAGGCACAAGAGACCCAGTACTTC. The encoded protein is CSARREAQETQYF.

The gene calls are TRBV29-1 and TRBJ2-5, with a weak D call TRBD1 (6 bases). CDR3 length equals 11 residues. Germline-derived CDR1 and CDR2 are SQVTM and ANQGSEA. The V end lost 7 bases, the J end lost 11 bases, and 17 bases lay between the germline ends. CDR3 in amino acids: CSGSDSWEQYF. The CDR3 DNA sequence: TGCAGCGGTTCGGACAGTTGGGAGCAGTACTTC.

This clonotype was detected many times. CDR3 loop: CASSPTGMNTEAFF. In DNA form, the CDR3 reads TGTGCCAGCAGTCCGACAGGGATGAACACTGAAGCTTTCTTT. V usage is TRBV12-3 or TRBV12-4 and J usage is TRBJ1-1; TRBD1 matches at 7 bases. V gave up 5 bases and J gave up 0 bases; unmatched junction bases: 3. There are 14 residues in the CDR3.

Regarding this clonotype: Germline and junction disagree at one end, which may indicate a read error. The chain links TRBV11-2 to TRBJ2-7, with 7 bases fitting TRBD1. The CDR3 loop spans 14 amino acids. The germline V gene has CDR1 SGHAT and CDR2 FQNNGV. The CDR3 region is CASSSWTGTYGQYF. CDR3 in DNA: TGTGCCAGCAGCTCGTGGACAGGAACCTACGGGCAGTACTTC.

The chain combines TRBV29-1 with TRBJ2-1, with unresolved D. The assigned J gene may be wrong: the sequence end matches TRBJ2-7 better. The germline V gene has CDR1 SQVTM and CDR2 ANQGSEA. This CDR3 is built from 13 residues. CDR3 in amino acids: CSVGISSYNEQYF. CDR3 nucleotides: TGCAGCGTTGGTATTAGCTCCTACAATGAGCAGTACTTC.

This clonotype was seen a single time. The chain employs TRBV7-3 and TRBJ1-1; D call uncertain. This CDR3 is built from 13 residues. CDR1 is SGHTA, CDR2 FQGTGA, per germline. Deletions cut 5 bases from V and 4 bases from J, with 11 bases between. CDR3 residues: CASSVGRITEAFF. CDR3 nucleotide sequence: TGTGCCAGCAGCGTAGGACGGATCACTGAAGCTTTCTTT.

The V call is TRBV5-1, the J call TRBJ1-5; D is possibly TRBD1 (5 bases). Germline assignment: CDR1 SGHRS and CDR2 YFSETQ. The V gene lost 3 bases and the J gene lost 2 bases, with 12 bases spanning the gap. The CDR3 runs to 15 residues. Here the CDR3 DNA reads TGCGCCAGCAGCTGGGGGGGAGGGGGCAATCAGCCCCAGCATTTT. Its protein is CASSWGGGGNQPQHF.

The chain links TRBV11-2 to TRBJ2-7; D remains ambiguous. Germline V gives CDR1 SGHAT, CDR2 FQNNGV. The CDR3 extends over 15 amino acids. The V and J ends lost 0 bases and 0 bases respectively, with 9 bases between them. CDR3 in amino acids: CASSLDRYSSYEQYF. CDR3 nucleotide sequence: TGTGCCAGCAGCTTAGATCGGTACAGCTCCTACGAGCAGTACTTC.

This clonotype showed up just a few times. This chain connects TRBV30 to TRBJ2-1, with 8 bases that match TRBD2. CDR3 length: 15 residues. From germline, CDR1 is GTSNPN and CDR2 SVGIG (reference sequence). The junction had 10 bases not matched to a gene; V was cut back by 2 bases and J by 7 bases. The DNA of the CDR3 is TGTGCCTGGAGTATCCCGGGACTAGGGGGAAATGAGCAGTTCTTC. It yields the protein CAWSIPGLGGNEQFF.

This clonotype was detected a few times. This sequence joins TRBV6-2 or TRBV6-3 and TRBJ2-7; 9 bases fit TRBD1. The germline CDR1 and CDR2 sequences are MNHEY and SVGEGT. With 0 bases clipped from V and 6 bases from J, the junction kept 3 bases outside the gene matches. The CDR3 has 14 residues. In DNA form, the CDR3 reads TGTGCCAGCAGTTACTCGGGACAGGGATTCGAGCAGTACTTC. Translated: CASSYSGQGFEQYF.

This clonotype was counted only a few times. The genes are TRBV27 and TRBJ1-1, with D unresolved. Trimming removed 4 bases at V and 9 bases at J, with 24 bases between. The CDR3 loop spans 16 amino acids. Germline V gene sequence: CDR1 MNHEY, CDR2 SMNVEV (reference sequence). CDR3 loop: CASSSTRYGGLQQAFF. CDR3 in DNA: TGTGCCAGCAGTTCGACCCGCTATGGCGGGCTGCAACAAGCTTTCTTT.

Notes on this clonotype: This may arise from a read error, as a much more abundant clone is one base away. CDR3 coding DNA: TGCAGCGTTGGAAGAGTGGGGAATGAGCAGTTCTTC. Encoded protein: CSVGRVGNEQFF. V usage is TRBV29-1 and J usage is TRBJ2-1; D is unresolved. Trimming stripped 4 bases from V and 7 bases from J, with 11 bases between. CDR3 length: 12 residues. CDR1 SQVTM and CDR2 ANQGSEA come from the germline V gene.

The chain joins TRBV28 to TRBJ2-3; possibly TRBD2 for D (5 bases). The germline CDR1 and CDR2 sequences are MDHEN and SYDVKM. The CDR3 runs 13 residues. The germline V and J ends were trimmed by 5 bases and 4 bases, with 10 bases remaining between them. CDR3 region: CASSTVRADTQYF. CDR3 bases: TGTGCCAGCAGTACCGTGCGGGCAGATACGCAGTATTTT.

This clonotype was seen a few times. The chain couples TRBV12-3 or TRBV12-4 to TRBJ2-1; TRBD1 might be the D (6 bases). The DNA end favors TRBJ2-7, so the J call may be wrong. The length of the CDR3 is 15 residues. The CDR3 region is CASSVTGKQYNEQYF. The CDR3 nucleotides read TGTGCCAGCAGTGTCACAGGGAAGCAGTACAATGAGCAGTACTTC.

The chain uses TRBV7-2 and TRBJ2-1; no clear D gene. There are 13 residues in the CDR3. CDR1 and CDR2 from the germline V gene are SGHTA and FQGNSA. V lost 3 bases to trimming and J lost 4 bases, with 7 bases between them. CDR3 region: CASSLARYNEQFF. As DNA, the CDR3 is TGTGCCAGCAGCTTGGCCCGATACAATGAGCAGTTCTTC. Drawing the rest from reference TRBV7-2 and TRBJ2-1, the complete variable domain is GAGVSQSPSNKVTEKGKDVELRCDPISGHTALYWYRQSLGQGLEFLIYFQGNSAPDKSGLPSDRFSAERTGGSVSTLTIQRTQQEDSAVYLCASSLARYNEQFFGPGTRLTVL.

This clonotype was counted between two and nine times. As DNA, the CDR3 is TGTGCCATCAGTGGCGGACGGACCTACGAGCAGTACTTC. This sequence encodes CAISGGRTYEQYF. This chain uses TRBV10-3 with TRBJ2-5, with D hard to call. The DNA matches TRBJ2-7 better at its end, which makes the J call doubtful. CDR1 and CDR2 from the germline V gene are ENHRY and SYGVKD. This CDR3 spans 13 amino acids.

The rearrangement joins TRBV20-1 to TRBJ2-1; D is tentatively TRBD1 or TRBD2 (5 bases each). The CDR3 consists of 12 residues. Germline V CDR1 and CDR2: DFQATT, SNEGSKA (reference sequence). The V end was cut by 6 bases, the J end by 6 bases, with 12 bases between. CDR3 sequence: CSAQGRGNEQFF. CDR3 DNA: TGCAGTGCCCAGGGACGGGGCAATGAGCAGTTCTTC.

This clonotype was detected a few times. The genes are TRBV20-1 and TRBJ2-7; tentatively, D is TRBD1 (5 bases). The V end lost 3 bases, the J end lost 2 bases, and 14 bases lay between the germline ends. Germline loops: CDR1 DFQATT, CDR2 SNEGSKA (reference sequence). The CDR3 runs to 14 residues. The CDR3 DNA reads as TGCAGTGCTAGTGCCAGGGTACGGACCTACGAGCAGTACTTC. This translates into CSASARVRTYEQYF.

CDR3 nucleotide sequence: TGTGCCAGCAGTTTGCCATTTGGTACGCAGTATTTT. Translating gives CASSLPFGTQYF. The chain joins TRBV28 to TRBJ2-3, with D unclear. The CDR3 extends over 12 amino acids. V was shortened by 3 bases and J by 8 bases, with 9 bases between the two germline ends. The germline V gene has CDR1 MDHEN and CDR2 SYDVKM.

This clonotype was observed a handful of times. The chain carries TRBV7-9 and TRBJ2-3; maybe TRBD2 (6 bases). The germline V gene encodes CDR1 SEHNR and CDR2 FQNEAQ (reference sequence). This CDR3 spans 12 amino acids. CDR3 nucleotide sequence: TGTGACGTCTCGGGGGTCACAGATACGCAGTATTTT. This translates into CDVSGVTDTQYF.

The V and J genes are TRBV7-3 and TRBJ1-1; 9 positions match TRBD1. CDR3 length equals 18 residues. V trimming: 2 bases; J trimming: 4 bases; junction bases outside the gene matches: 14. Germline CDR1 SGHTA, CDR2 FQGTGA. The CDR3 DNA reads TGTGCCAGCAGCTTACAGAGAACAGGGGGCGCGTCGGGCACTGAAGCTTTCTTT. It is translated as CASSLQRTGGASGTEAFF.